A single sample gave rise to the 18 T cell receptor beta chains below, sequenced in a study of blood T cells in healthy people across ages. Together with a sample-barcoded 5' primer, a J-beta primer mix was included in a second PCR lasting roughly 6 to 12 cycles. TCRdb fed the 5' RACE reads into MiXCR, producing one record per CDR3 protein. Here the sample spans approximately 900,000 distinct CDR3 sequences, 25% to 35% being singletons. The data were also submitted as part of a second study, on T cells of mothers and their children.

Sample: blood. These receptors came from a woman between 35 and 50 years old in good health.

This clonotype was detected a few times. The J gene is TRBJ2-5, the V gene TRBV5-4; possibly TRBD2 for D (5 bases). This CDR3 has 15 amino acids. Germline V gene sequence: CDR1 SGHNT, CDR2 YYREEE (reference sequence). Trimming left V 1 base short and J 5 bases short, with 15 bases between. The CDR3 loop reads CASSLRHLALETQYF. CDR3 bases: TGTGCCAGCAGCTTGCGGCACCTAGCTTTGGAGACCCAGTACTTC.

This rearrangement joins TRBV29-1 to TRBJ1-2; TRBD1 matches at 8 bases. Trimming removed 4 bases from V and 5 bases from J; junction bases left unmatched: 3. Germline V gene lookup returns CDR1 SQVTM and CDR2 ANQGSEA. The CDR3 loop spans 12 amino acids. CDR3 in amino acids: CSVAQGVYGYTF. The CDR3 coding sequence is TGCAGCGTTGCACAGGGGGTGTATGGCTACACCTTC.

With regard to this clonotype: A single base separates this from a much larger clone, so it may be a read error. The chain uses TRBV20-1 and TRBJ2-5; 9 bases are a match to TRBD2. This CDR3 has 17 residues. V lost 8 bases to trimming and J lost 5 bases; unmatched junction nucleotides: 21. From germline, CDR1 is DFQATT and CDR2 SNEGSKA (reference sequence). This chain's CDR3 is CSTNPASGVKSWETQYF. For the CDR3, the DNA is TGCAGTACCAATCCCGCTAGCGGGGTTAAGTCGTGGGAGACCCAGTACTTC.

The chain carries TRBV4-2 and TRBJ2-7, with D perhaps assigned TRBD1 or TRBD2 (7 bases each). The CDR3 totals 17 residues. Trimming stripped 1 base from V and 2 bases from J, with 18 bases between. Germline V gene lookup returns CDR1 LGHNA and CDR2 YNFKEQ. CDR3 in amino acids: CASSQAGGDSGAYEQYF. CDR3 sequence (DNA): TGTGCCAGCAGCCAAGCAGGGGGGGACAGTGGAGCCTACGAGCAGTACTTC.

Details on this clonotype: The junction differs from germline at one of its ends, possibly a read error. This chain joins TRBV27 and TRBJ2-7; 8 nucleotides agree with TRBD1. From germline, CDR1 is MNHEY and CDR2 SMNVEV (reference sequence). CDR3 length: 17 amino acids. CDR3 sequence (DNA): TGTGCCGGCAGTTTATGGGCGGACAGGGCACTACCCTACGAGCAGTACTTC. It specifies CAGSLWADRALPYEQYF.

As regards this clonotype: Compared with germline, one end of the junction differs, possibly owing to a read error. CDR3 region: CASSQVLGALGIMNGQFF. CDR3 DNA: TGCGCCAGCAGCCAAGTCCTTGGGGCTCTGGGTATAATGAATGGGCAGTTCTTC. The J gene is TRBJ2-1, the V gene TRBV4-1; a weak D match, TRBD1 (5 bases). This CDR3 has 18 residues. Germline CDR1 and CDR2: MGHRA and YSYEKL.

This clonotype was detected ten times or more. This chain connects TRBV4-3 to TRBJ1-1, with a weak D call TRBD1 (5 bases). V lost 4 bases, J lost 0 bases, and 15 bases lay in between. CDR1 and CDR2 from the germline V gene are LGHNA and YSLEER. There are 16 residues in the CDR3. The chain's CDR3 is CASSRTTGRLNTEAFF. The CDR3 nucleotides are TGCGCCAGCAGCCGAACCACAGGACGGTTGAACACTGAAGCTTTCTTT.

The V gene is TRBV4-3, the J gene TRBJ1-5; 7 nucleotides line up with TRBD1. Germline V lookup: CDR1 LGHNA, CDR2 YSLEER. V gave up 8 bases and J gave up 9 bases; unmatched junction bases: 13. The length of the CDR3 is 14 residues. In nucleotides, the CDR3 is TGCGCCAGCTCAACAGGGGCGGACGCTGGGCCCCAGCATTTT. It codes for CASSTGADAGPQHF.

As regards this clonotype: A much larger clonotype is one base distant, so this may be a read error. The chain links TRBV9 to TRBJ2-6; a weak D match, TRBD1 (6 bases). Germline CDR1 and CDR2: SGDLS and YYNGEE. This CDR3 is built from 17 residues. CDR3 nucleotides: TGTGCCAGCAGCGTAGTATCAGGGGTCTCTGAGGCCAACGTCCTGACTTTC. Translated: CASSVVSGVSEANVLTF.

This clonotype has a count of ten or more. The chain has TRBV20-1 and TRBJ1-2; a possible D gene is TRBD1 (6 bases). CDR3 length: 14 amino acids. Germline CDR1 reads DFQATT; CDR2 reads SNEGSKA (reference sequence). V dropped 6 bases and J dropped 3 bases, with 17 bases sitting between them. The DNA of the CDR3 is TGCAGTGCCACCGGGGACAAAGACTACTATGGCTACACCTTC. Translation: CSATGDKDYYGYTF.

A note on this clonotype: The junction and the germline gene differ at one end; a read error may be behind it. This rearrangement joins TRBV5-1 to TRBJ2-6, with TRBD1 as a possible D gene (5 bases). Germline CDR1 and CDR2: SGHRS and YFSETQ. CDR3 length: 16 residues. The CDR3 DNA follows: TGCGCCAGCAGCCGCGAACAGATCACTGGGGCCAACGTCCGGACTTTC. This translates into CASSREQITGANVRTF.

Concerning this clonotype: The germline gene is not matched at one end of the junction; a read error may be the cause. The CDR3 coding sequence is TGCGCCAGCAGCCCTCAGGGACACAATGAGCAGTGCTTC. Translating it yields CASSPQGHNEQCF. The chain uses TRBV5-1 and TRBJ2-1; D possibly corresponds to TRBD1 (6 bases). The CDR3 is 13 residues long. Germline V gene data show CDR1 as SGHRS and CDR2 as YFSETQ.

The genes are TRBV13 and TRBJ2-2; 10 nucleotides agree with TRBD2. The germline CDR1 and CDR2 sequences are PRHDT and FYEKMQ (reference sequence). This CDR3 is 21 amino acids long. J gave up 1 base and V 2 bases, and 16 bases lay outside the gene matches. The CDR3 nucleotides read TGTGCCAGCAGCTTATACCCCTGGTCAGCTAGCGGGGGAGTGAACACCGGGGAGCTGTTTTTT. Encoded protein: CASSLYPWSASGGVNTGELFF.

In DNA, the CDR3 is TGCAGCGTTCTGGATCTTACCGGGACGCCCCACTTCTTC. Protein sequence: CSVLDLTGTPHFF. This chain joins TRBV29-1 and TRBJ2-1; the D call may be TRBD1 or TRBD2 (5 bases each). V gave up 5 bases and J gave up 16 bases, with 24 bases separating them. The CDR3 length is 13 residues. Per the germline V gene, CDR1 is SQVTM and CDR2 is ANQGSEA.

At least ten counts were recorded for this clonotype. The V gene is TRBV29-1, the J gene TRBJ2-5; D unresolved. Per germline, CDR1 SQVTM and CDR2 ANQGSEA. V was trimmed by 2 bases and J by 5 bases, leaving 12 bases between them. The CDR3 covers 13 residues. CDR3 nucleotide sequence: TGCAGCGTTGAACTACAGAGAGCGGAGACCCAGTACTTC. This translates into CSVELQRAETQYF. Based on the CDR3 plus reference TRBV29-1 and TRBJ2-5, the full variable domain is SAVISQKPSRDICQRGTSLTIQCQVDSQVTMMFWYRQQPGQSLTLIATANQGSEATYESGFVIDKFPISRPNLTFSTLTVSNMSPEDSSIYLCSVELQRAETQYFGPGTRLLVL.

There are a few counts of this clonotype. The CDR3: CASSQADSWDRGDTYNEQFF. CDR3 nucleotide sequence: TGTGCCAGCAGCCAAGCAGATTCTTGGGACAGGGGCGATACCTACAATGAGCAGTTCTTC. The chain has TRBV3-1 and TRBJ2-1; 10 bases map to TRBD1. V dropped 1 base and J dropped 2; count of bases not matched to a gene: 14. From germline, CDR1 is LGHDT and CDR2 YNNKEL (reference sequence). The CDR3 runs to 20 residues.

This clonotype was detected a few times. The chain recombines TRBV19 with TRBJ1-5; perhaps TRBD1 as D (5 bases). This CDR3 is 15 amino acids long. Germline loops: CDR1 LNHDA, CDR2 SQIVND (reference sequence). The V end lost 6 bases, the J end lost 2 bases, and 14 bases lay between the germline ends. The CDR3 nucleotides are TGTGCCAGTAGGCCCCAGGGAAGGGGCAATCAGCCCCAGCATTTT. It is translated as CASRPQGRGNQPQHF.

The chain links TRBV29-1 to TRBJ2-2; 8 bases line up with TRBD1. This CDR3 has 17 amino acids. V lost 1 base to trimming and J lost 5 bases; unmatched junction nucleotides: 12. Germline loops: CDR1 SQVTM, CDR2 ANQGSEA. The CDR3 DNA reads as TGCAGCGTTGAAGTTCCCCTGACAGGGGCCCCGACCGGGGAGCTGTTTTTT. This encodes CSVEVPLTGAPTGELFF.